The clone carrying this T cell receptor beta chain showed up just once. This may be a read error, as it is one base from a much larger clone. Germline values: CDR1 SEHNR, CDR2 FQNEAQ (reference sequence). The CDR3 is 15 amino acids. The V gene lost 6 bases and the J gene lost 3 bases, with 15 bases spanning the gap. This entry comes from a study of T cells in Graves' hyperthyroidism and ophthalmopathy. Looking at the study overall: Peripheral blood was taken when the disease was first diagnosed, before any treatment began.

The source material, RNA transcripts, was used to amplify TCR beta CDR3 regions. HTBI primers were employed in a first-round RT-PCR of the TCR CDR3. A single record per CDR3 protein comes from TCRdb applying MiXCR to the multiplex PCR reads. Seen here are a few hundred thousand distinct CDR3 sequences, about 15% observed once, and the top ten hold approximately 7%. The V call is TRBV7-9, the J call TRBJ1-5; D possibly corresponds to TRBD1 (6 bases). The clonotype was recovered from a young woman with Graves' hyperthyroidism. The material sequenced was blood. The CDR3 coding sequence is TGTGCCAGCAGAGATAGGGGGGGTGCCAATCAGCCCCAGCATTTT. Protein sequence: CASRDRGGANQPQHF.